These 3 T cell receptor beta chains were all obtained from the same sample, sequenced in a study of healthy donors' naive CD4 and CD8 T cells. TCR libraries were built from 400 to 650 ng of total RNA by linear amplification. TCRdb used MiXCR to reprocess the reads, holding one entry per CDR3 protein. The sample holds some 190,000 distinct CDR3 sequences, about 76% seen once. The sequencing input was naive CD4+ and CD8+ T cells sorted from blood, pooled from several donors. Source of these receptors: a pool of human donors in good health; the sample pools cells from several healthy donors.

The rearrangement joins TRBV30 to TRBJ2-1; 8 bases are shared with TRBD2. The V segment lost 5 bases and the J segment 4 bases; nucleotides outside the gene matches: 10. CDR1 is GTSNPN, CDR2 SVGIG, per germline (reference sequence). This CDR3 is 15 amino acids long. DNA for the CDR3: TGTGCCTGGGCTTCCAGCGGGGGCGTATACAATGAGCAGTTCTTC. Its translation: CAWASSGGVYNEQFF. Full variable domain (remainder filled in from reference TRBV30 and TRBJ2-1): SQTIHQWPATLVQPVGSPLSLECTVEGTSNPNLYWYRQAAGRGLQLLFYSVGIGQISSEVPQNLSASRPQDRQFILSSKKLLLSDSGFYLCAWASSGGVYNEQFFGPGTRLTVL.

This clonotype was seen more than once but under ten times. The V call is TRBV18, the J call TRBJ2-3, with no clear D. Germline-derived CDR1 and CDR2 are KGHSH and LQKENI. Trimming left V 5 bases short and J 0 bases short, with 9 bases between. The CDR3 length is 14 residues. The CDR3 spells CASSLQRSTDTQYF. The CDR3 DNA follows: TGTGCCAGCTCATTACAGAGGAGCACAGATACGCAGTATTTT.

This clonotype was observed a single time. The gene calls are TRBV6-2 or TRBV6-3 and TRBJ2-7; D is uncertain. CDR3 length equals 12 residues. Germline V CDR1 and CDR2: MNHEY, SVGEGT. Trimming shortened V by 5 bases and J by 4 bases, and 9 bases separated the two germline ends. CDR3 DNA: TGTGCCAGCAGTCACACTTCTTACGAGCAGTACTTC. Translated, it gives CASSHTSYEQYF.